This TCR beta chain was retrieved from a study of neoadjuvant anti-PD-1 for oral cavity cancer. Turning to the study itself: Nivolumab at 3 mg/kg was mostly given biweekly, three to four doses, pre-surgery. Around day 43, patients without progression received a fourth nivolumab dose before surgery. Study-level points and caveats: Greater tumor shrinkage accompanied bigger post-treatment sizes of preexisting clones. Pretreatment Treg/Th17 ratio correlated inversely with post-treatment tumor clonality.

Here immunoSEQ multiplex PCR was the method, and the copy in TCRdb shows in-frame clones only, minus some. The sample lists 35,000 to 40,000 clones, 35% to 40% occurring once. Time point described: after neoadjuvant nivolumab, at surgical resection. Per germline, CDR1 SGHRS and CDR2 YFSETQ. This CDR3 spans 14 amino acids. Trimming shortened V by 3 bases and J by 12 bases, and 21 bases separated the two germline ends. This clone was found many times. Its antigen is unknown. The chain combines TRBV5-1 with TRBJ1-1; a possible D gene is TRBD1 (5 bases). This clonotype was obtained from a person aged 40 to 85 with oral cavity squamous cell carcinoma. This specimen was tumor tissue, taken after nivolumab (anti-PD-1) treatment. The CDR3 here is CASSSGSGRTATFF. The CDR3 DNA sequence: TGCGCCAGCAGCTCCGGGTCGGGACGGACTGCGACTTTCTTT.